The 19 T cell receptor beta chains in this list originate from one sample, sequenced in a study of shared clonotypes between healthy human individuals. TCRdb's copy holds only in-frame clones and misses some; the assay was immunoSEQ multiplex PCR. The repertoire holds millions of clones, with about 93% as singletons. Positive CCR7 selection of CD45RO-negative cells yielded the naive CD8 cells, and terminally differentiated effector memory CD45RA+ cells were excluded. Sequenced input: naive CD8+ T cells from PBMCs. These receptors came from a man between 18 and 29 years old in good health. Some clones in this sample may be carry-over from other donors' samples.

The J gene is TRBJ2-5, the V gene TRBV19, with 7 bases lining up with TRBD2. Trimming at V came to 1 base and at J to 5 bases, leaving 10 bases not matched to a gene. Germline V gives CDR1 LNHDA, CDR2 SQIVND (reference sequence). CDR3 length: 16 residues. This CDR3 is CASSIVAGEGRETQYF. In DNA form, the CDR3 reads TGTGCCAGTAGTATAGTGGCGGGAGAGGGGCGGGAGACCCAGTACTTC.

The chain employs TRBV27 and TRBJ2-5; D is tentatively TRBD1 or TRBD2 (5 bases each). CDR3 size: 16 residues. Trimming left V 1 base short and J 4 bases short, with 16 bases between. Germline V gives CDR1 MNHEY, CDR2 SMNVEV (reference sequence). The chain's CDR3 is CASSLFFGAGGETQYF. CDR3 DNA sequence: TGTGCCAGCAGTTTATTCTTCGGGGCCGGAGGAGAGACCCAGTACTTC.

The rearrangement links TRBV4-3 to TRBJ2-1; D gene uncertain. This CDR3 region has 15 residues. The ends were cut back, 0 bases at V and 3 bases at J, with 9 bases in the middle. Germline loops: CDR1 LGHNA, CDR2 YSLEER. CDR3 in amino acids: CASSQDRINYNEQFF. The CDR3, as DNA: TGCGCCAGCAGCCAAGATAGGATTAACTACAATGAGCAGTTCTTC.

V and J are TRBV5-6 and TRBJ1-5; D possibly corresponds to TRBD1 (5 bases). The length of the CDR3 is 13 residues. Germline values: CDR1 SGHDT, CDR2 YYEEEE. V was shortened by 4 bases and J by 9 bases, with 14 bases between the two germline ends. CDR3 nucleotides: TGTGCCAGCAGCCTCGGGACTGCTGGGCCCCAGCATTTT. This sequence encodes CASSLGTAGPQHF.

The CDR3 sequence is CASSLDRDRVTGELFF. The CDR3 bases are TGCGCCAGCAGCTTGGACCGGGACAGGGTCACCGGGGAGCTGTTTTTT. The chain is built from TRBV5-1 and TRBJ2-2, with TRBD1 identical over 9 bases. Germline values: CDR1 SGHRS, CDR2 YFSETQ. The CDR3 covers 16 residues. V lost 0 bases, J lost 4 bases, and 4 bases stayed unmatched.

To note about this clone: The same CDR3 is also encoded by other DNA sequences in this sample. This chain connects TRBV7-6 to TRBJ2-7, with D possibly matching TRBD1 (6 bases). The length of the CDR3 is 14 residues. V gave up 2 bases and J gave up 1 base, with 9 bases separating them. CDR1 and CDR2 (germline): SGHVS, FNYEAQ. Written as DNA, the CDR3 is TGTGCCAGCAGCTTACGGACAGAATCCTACGAGCAGTACTTC. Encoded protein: CASSLRTESYEQYF.

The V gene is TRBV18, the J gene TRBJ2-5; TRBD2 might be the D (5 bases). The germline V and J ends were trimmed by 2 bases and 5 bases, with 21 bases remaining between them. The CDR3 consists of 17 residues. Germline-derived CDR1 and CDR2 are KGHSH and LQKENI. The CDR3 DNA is TGTGCCAGCTCACCAGGAGTTTTCGAGGGAAGGAGGGAGACCCAGTACTTC. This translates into CASSPGVFEGRRETQYF.

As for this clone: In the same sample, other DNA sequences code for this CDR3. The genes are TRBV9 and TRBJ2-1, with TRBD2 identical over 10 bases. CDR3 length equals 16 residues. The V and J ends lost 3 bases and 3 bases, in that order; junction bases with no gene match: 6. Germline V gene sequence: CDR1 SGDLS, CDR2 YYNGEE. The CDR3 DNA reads TGTGCCAGCAGCGCGCCGAGCGGGAGGGACTACAATGAGCAGTTCTTC. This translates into CASSAPSGRDYNEQFF. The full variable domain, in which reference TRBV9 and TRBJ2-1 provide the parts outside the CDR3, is DSGVTQTPKHLITATGQRVTLRCSPRSGDLSVYWYQQSLDQGLQFLIQYYNGEERAKGNILERFSAQQFPDLHSELNLSSLELGDSALYFCASSAPSGRDYNEQFFGPGTRLTVL.

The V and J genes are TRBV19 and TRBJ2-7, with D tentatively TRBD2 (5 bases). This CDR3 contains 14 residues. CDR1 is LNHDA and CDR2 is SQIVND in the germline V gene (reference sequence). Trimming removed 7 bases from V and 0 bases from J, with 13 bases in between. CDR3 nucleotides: TGTGCCAGTAAGAGGCTAGCCAGCTCCTACGAGCAGTACTTC. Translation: CASKRLASSYEQYF.

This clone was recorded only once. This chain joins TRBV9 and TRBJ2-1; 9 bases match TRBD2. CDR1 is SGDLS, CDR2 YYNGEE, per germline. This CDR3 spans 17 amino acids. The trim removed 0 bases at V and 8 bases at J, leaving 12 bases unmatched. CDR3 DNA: TGTGCCAGCAGCGTAGAGGTTAGCGGGAGTTTCGAGGATGAGCAGTTCTTC. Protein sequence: CASSVEVSGSFEDEQFF.

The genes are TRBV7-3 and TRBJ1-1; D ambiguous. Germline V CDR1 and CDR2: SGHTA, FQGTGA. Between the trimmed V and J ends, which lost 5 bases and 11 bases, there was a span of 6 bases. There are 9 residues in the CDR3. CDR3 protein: CASSAHAFF. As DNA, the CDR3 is TGTGCCAGCAGCGCCCATGCTTTCTTT.

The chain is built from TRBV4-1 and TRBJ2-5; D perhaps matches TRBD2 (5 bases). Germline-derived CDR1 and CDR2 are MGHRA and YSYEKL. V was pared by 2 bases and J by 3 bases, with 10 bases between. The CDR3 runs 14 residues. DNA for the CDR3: TGCGCCAGCAGCCAATTTAGAGGGAAAGAGACCCAGTACTTC. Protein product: CASSQFRGKETQYF.

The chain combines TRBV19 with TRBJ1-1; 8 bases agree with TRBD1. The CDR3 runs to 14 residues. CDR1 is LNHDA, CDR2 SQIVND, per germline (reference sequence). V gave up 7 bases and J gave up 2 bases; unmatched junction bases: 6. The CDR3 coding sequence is TGTGCCAGTACAAGGGGACAGGTAAACACTGAAGCTTTCTTT. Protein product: CASTRGQVNTEAFF.

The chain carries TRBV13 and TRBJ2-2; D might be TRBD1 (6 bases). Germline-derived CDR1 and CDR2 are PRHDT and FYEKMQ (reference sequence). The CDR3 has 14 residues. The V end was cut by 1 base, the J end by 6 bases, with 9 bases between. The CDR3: CASSLAGAAGELFF. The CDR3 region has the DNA TGTGCCAGCAGCTTAGCAGGGGCGGCCGGGGAGCTGTTTTTT.

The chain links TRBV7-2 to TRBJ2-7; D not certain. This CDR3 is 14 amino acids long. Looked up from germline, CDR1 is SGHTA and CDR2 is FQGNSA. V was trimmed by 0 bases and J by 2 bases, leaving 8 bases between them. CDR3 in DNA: TGTGCCAGCAGCTTAGCGGGTTGGGCCTACGAGCAGTACTTC. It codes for CASSLAGWAYEQYF.

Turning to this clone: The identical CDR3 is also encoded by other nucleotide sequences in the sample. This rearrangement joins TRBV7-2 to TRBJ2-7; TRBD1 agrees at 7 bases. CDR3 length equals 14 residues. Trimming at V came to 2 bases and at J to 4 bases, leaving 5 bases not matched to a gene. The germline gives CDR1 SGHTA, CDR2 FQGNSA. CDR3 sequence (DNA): TGTGCCAGCAGCTTAACAGGGGCTTCATACGAGCAGTACTTC. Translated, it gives CASSLTGASYEQYF.

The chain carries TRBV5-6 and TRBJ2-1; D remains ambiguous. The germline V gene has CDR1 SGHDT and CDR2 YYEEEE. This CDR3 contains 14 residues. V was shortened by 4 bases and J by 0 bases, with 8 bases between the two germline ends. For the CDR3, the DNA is TGTGCCAGCAGCGAAGGGCCCTCCTACAATGAGCAGTTCTTC. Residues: CASSEGPSYNEQFF.

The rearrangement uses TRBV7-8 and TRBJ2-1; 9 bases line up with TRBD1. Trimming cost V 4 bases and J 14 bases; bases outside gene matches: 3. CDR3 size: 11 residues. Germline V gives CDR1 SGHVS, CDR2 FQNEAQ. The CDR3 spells CASSSTGGEFF. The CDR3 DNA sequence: TGTGCCAGCAGCTCTACAGGGGGCGAGTTCTTC.

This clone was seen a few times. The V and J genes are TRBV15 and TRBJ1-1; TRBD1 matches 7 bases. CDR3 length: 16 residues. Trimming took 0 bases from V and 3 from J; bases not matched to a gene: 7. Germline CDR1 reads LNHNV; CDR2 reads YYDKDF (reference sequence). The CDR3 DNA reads TGTGCCACCAGCAGAGAGCCCCTAGGGGGCGACACTGAAGCTTTCTTT. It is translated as CATSREPLGGDTEAFF.